A single sample is the source of the 30 T cell receptor beta chains below, sequenced in a study of T-cell memory formation after mild COVID-19. One entry per CDR3 protein, called by TCRdb with MiXCR from the 5' RACE reads. In the table there are hundreds of thousands of distinct CDR3 sequences, 20% to 25% of which are singletons. What was sequenced was PBMCs or a T cell subset sorted from them (not recorded which). The receptors were sampled from an adult woman who had mild COVID-19 (a few samples of this study predate the infection). Cell type and time point are not known.

V and J are TRBV7-8 and TRBJ1-2; 7 bases fit TRBD1. V gave up 1 base and J gave up 7 bases; unmatched junction bases: 0. Germline assignment: CDR1 SGHVS and CDR2 FQNEAQ. The CDR3 has 12 residues. CDR3 nucleotides: TGTGCCAGCAGCTTAGGGGACAGTGGCTACACCTTC. Translation gives CASSLGDSGYTF.

This clonotype has just a few counts. CDR3: CASSARGGDTGELFF. The CDR3, as DNA: TGTGCCAGCAGCGCGCGAGGGGGCGACACCGGGGAGCTGTTTTTT. The chain is built from TRBV2 and TRBJ2-2; 7 bases align to TRBD1. CDR1 SNHLY and CDR2 FYNNEI come from the germline V gene. This CDR3 contains 15 residues. The J segment lost 3 bases and the V segment lost 6 bases, leaving 7 bases of the junction unmatched.

At least ten counts were recorded for this clonotype. The chain links TRBV6-4 to TRBJ2-1, with TRBD1 identical over 8 bases. The trim removed 3 bases at V and 2 bases at J, leaving 6 bases unmatched. CDR1 MRHNA and CDR2 SNTAGT come from the germline V gene. The CDR3 is 16 residues long. CDR3 DNA sequence: TGTGCCAGCAGTGAAGAGGGGACAGGTCCCTACAATGAGCAGTTCTTC. It translates to CASSEEGTGPYNEQFF.

The chain links TRBV6-5 to TRBJ2-7; 9 bases are a match to TRBD1. The CDR3 extends over 15 amino acids. Germline V lookup: CDR1 MNHEY, CDR2 SVGAGI. The J segment lost 3 bases and the V segment lost 7 bases, leaving 10 bases of the junction unmatched. The DNA of the CDR3 is TGTGCCAGCACCGACTCGGGACAGGGCCACTACGAGCAGTACTTC. Its protein is CASTDSGQGHYEQYF.

The chain uses TRBV4-3 and TRBJ2-1; D remains ambiguous. The V end was cut by 5 bases, the J end by 0 bases, with 14 bases between. The CDR3 has 16 amino acids. Germline loops: CDR1 LGHNA, CDR2 YSLEER. The CDR3 sequence is CASSIQADPSYNEQFF. The DNA of the CDR3 is TGCGCCAGCAGCATTCAGGCAGATCCCTCCTACAATGAGCAGTTCTTC.

This clonotype occurred a few times. The chain carries TRBV7-8 and TRBJ2-1; 11 nucleotides match TRBD2. Germline-derived CDR1 and CDR2 are SGHVS and FQNEAQ. Trimming at V came to 3 bases and at J to 7 bases, leaving 11 bases not matched to a gene. The length of the CDR3 is 17 residues. For the CDR3, the DNA is TGTGCCAGCAGCTTCCTGGCCGTAGCGGGAGGGCCGAATGAGCAGTTCTTC. The encoded protein is CASSFLAVAGGPNEQFF.

The chain combines TRBV19 with TRBJ2-7, with 7 bases that match TRBD1. J was trimmed by 1 base and V by 5 bases; bases with no gene match: 14. Germline CDR1 LNHDA, CDR2 SQIVND (reference sequence). The CDR3 has 17 amino acids. CDR3 nucleotide sequence: TGTGCCAGTAGTCCGCTTCCCGGGACAGCCATTTCCTACGAGCAGTACTTC. Protein sequence: CASSPLPGTAISYEQYF.

CDR3: CASSFSGGVTDTQYF. The DNA of the CDR3 is TGTGCCAGCAGTTTTAGCGGGGGAGTCACAGATACGCAGTATTTT. The J gene is TRBJ2-3, the V gene TRBV6-5; 9 nucleotides align to TRBD2. CDR3 size: 15 residues. V lost 4 bases, J lost 2 bases, and 4 bases stayed unmatched. Germline V lookup: CDR1 MNHEY, CDR2 SVGAGI.

J is TRBJ2-6 and V is TRBV2; D is ambiguous. The germline V gene encodes CDR1 SNHLY and CDR2 FYNNEI. With 1 base removed from V and 2 bases from J, the gap between germline ends came to 6 bases. The CDR3 contains 15 residues. CDR3 amino acids: CASSEDRPGANVLTF. CDR3 in DNA: TGTGCCAGCAGTGAAGACCGCCCTGGGGCCAACGTCCTGACTTTC.

The chain links TRBV2 to TRBJ2-1; perhaps TRBD2 as D (6 bases). Trimming removed 4 bases at V and 5 bases at J, with 21 bases between. The CDR3 extends over 17 amino acids. In germline, CDR1 is SNHLY, CDR2 FYNNEI. The CDR3 nucleotides read TGTGCCAGCAGTGGGGACTTTATGGGGATTAGGAACAATGAGCAGTTCTTC. Protein: CASSGDFMGIRNNEQFF.

There are a few counts of this clonotype. CDR3 residues: CASTRPGANVLTF. The CDR3 nucleotides read TGTGCCAGCACCCGGCCTGGGGCCAACGTCCTGACTTTC. The V gene is TRBV6-2 or TRBV6-3, the J gene TRBJ2-6; D unresolved. Trimming took off 7 bases at V and 2 bases at J, with 6 bases between the two ends. This CDR3 spans 13 amino acids. Germline assignment: CDR1 MNHEY and CDR2 SVGEGT.

J is TRBJ2-1 and V is TRBV11-2, with D uncertain. Trimming left V 0 bases short and J 4 bases short, with 7 bases between. This CDR3 has 14 residues. From germline, CDR1 is SGHAT and CDR2 FQNNGV. CDR3 bases: TGTGCCAGCAGCTTAGAAGACGGTTACAATGAGCAGTTCTTC. This codes for CASSLEDGYNEQFF.

This clonotype has more than one count but fewer than ten. This sequence joins TRBV7-3 and TRBJ1-2, with 10 positions matching TRBD1. With V trimmed by 5 bases and J by 5 bases, 8 bases remained unmatched. The CDR3 has 15 residues. Germline V lookup: CDR1 SGHTA, CDR2 FQGTGA. The CDR3 nucleotides read TGTGCCAGCAGCCCCAGACAGGGGGCGAGGTATGGCTACACCTTC. Translation gives CASSPRQGARYGYTF.

This chain joins TRBV4-1 and TRBJ1-5; D remains ambiguous. Germline V gene lookup returns CDR1 MGHRA and CDR2 YSYEKL. V was trimmed by 0 bases and J by 2 bases, leaving 14 bases between them. This CDR3 is 17 amino acids long. This chain's CDR3 is CASSQDSPARGNQPQHF. The DNA of the CDR3 is TGCGCCAGCAGCCAAGACAGCCCCGCCCGGGGCAATCAGCCCCAGCATTTT.

The CDR3 reads CASSLIGTDNGELFF. The CDR3 coding sequence is TGCGCCAGCAGCTTGATCGGGACTGACAACGGGGAGCTGTTTTTT. J is TRBJ2-2 and V is TRBV5-1; D possibly corresponds to TRBD2 (6 bases). The CDR3 spans 15 residues. CDR1 is SGHRS, CDR2 YFSETQ, per germline. V was trimmed by 1 base and J by 7 bases, leaving 14 bases between them.

The J gene is TRBJ1-2, the V gene TRBV2; the D is unclear. The CDR3 loop spans 12 amino acids. Trimming cost V 1 base and J 7 bases, with 7 bases left between them. The germline gives CDR1 SNHLY, CDR2 FYNNEI. CDR3 in amino acids: CASSEGVGGYTF. The DNA of the CDR3 is TGTGCCAGCAGTGAAGGCGTGGGTGGCTACACCTTC.

Ten or more counts support this clonotype. This sequence joins TRBV5-1 and TRBJ2-7; 7 nucleotides line up with TRBD2. Unmatched junction bases numbered 4, after V lost 3 bases and J lost 1 base. CDR3 size: 14 residues. From germline, CDR1 is SGHRS and CDR2 YFSETQ. CDR3 loop: CASSSSSGSYEQYF. The DNA of the CDR3 is TGCGCCAGCAGCTCTTCTAGCGGTTCCTACGAGCAGTACTTC.

This clonotype occurred many times. One end of the junction does not line up with germline, which may come from a read error. The chain carries TRBV5-6 and TRBJ2-5; D gene ambiguous. Germline assignment: CDR1 SGHDT and CDR2 YYEEEE. The CDR3 spans 12 residues. The CDR3 is CASSLGPETQYF. The CDR3 DNA is TGTGCCAGCAGTTTGGGCCCAGAGACCCAGTACTTC.

This clonotype has a handful of counts. This chain uses TRBV12-3 or TRBV12-4 with TRBJ1-1; maybe TRBD1 (6 bases). The CDR3 covers 15 residues. Trimming removed 6 bases from V and 4 bases from J, with 18 bases in between. The CDR3 sequence: CASSLTGRDATEAFF. In DNA, the CDR3 is TGTGCCAGCAGCCTAACAGGGAGAGATGCCACTGAAGCTTTCTTT.

The chain links TRBV5-4 to TRBJ2-3; tentative D call: TRBD2 (5 bases). Between the trimmed V and J ends, which lost 4 bases and 0 bases, there was a span of 15 bases. CDR3 length: 16 residues. Germline V gene data show CDR1 as SGHNT and CDR2 as YYREEE (reference sequence). Here the CDR3 reads CASSLLAGRSTDTQYF. DNA of the CDR3: TGTGCCAGCAGCCTTCTAGCAGGAAGAAGCACAGATACGCAGTATTTT.

This clonotype was counted a few times. The CDR3 DNA follows: TGTGCCAGCAGCCCGGTCCGGGACAGGATCCTCTCTGAAGCTTTCTTT. This encodes CASSPVRDRILSEAFF. The genes are TRBV7-8 and TRBJ1-1; the match to TRBD1 covers 8 bases. The CDR3 extends over 16 amino acids. The trim removed 5 bases at V and 6 bases at J, leaving 14 bases unmatched. CDR1 is SGHVS, CDR2 FQNEAQ, per germline. The full variable domain, with the rest looked up from reference TRBV7-8 and TRBJ1-1, is GAGVSQSPRYKVAKRGQDVALRCDPISGHVSLFWYQQALGQGPEFLTYFQNEAQLDKSGLPSDRFFAERPEGSVSTLKIQRTQQEDSAVYLCASSPVRDRILSEAFFGQGTRLTVV.

J is TRBJ2-3 and V is TRBV20-1, with 8 positions matching TRBD2. The V gene's germline CDR1 is DFQATT and CDR2 SNEGSKA (reference sequence). CDR3 size: 15 residues. V trimming: 3 bases; J trimming: 2 bases; junction bases outside the gene matches: 7. DNA of the CDR3: TGCAGTGCTAGCCCTGGCGGGGGGACCACAGATACGCAGTATTTT. It encodes CSASPGGGTTDTQYF.

The chain links TRBV12-3 or TRBV12-4 to TRBJ2-4, with no clear D. Trimming removed 6 bases at V and 6 bases at J, with 18 bases between. The CDR3 is 15 amino acids. The DNA for the CDR3 is TGTGCCAGCAGACCCTCAGGCGCACTATTAAACATTCAGTACTTC. Its protein is CASRPSGALLNIQYF.

The V call is TRBV4-1, the J call TRBJ2-7; D may be TRBD1 or TRBD2 (5 bases each). Trimming shortened V by 2 bases and J by 0 bases, and 14 bases separated the two germline ends. The CDR3 consists of 16 residues. Per germline, CDR1 MGHRA and CDR2 YSYEKL. Here the CDR3 reads CASSQRGTGSSYEQYF. CDR3 in DNA: TGCGCCAGCAGCCAAAGAGGGACGGGGAGCTCCTACGAGCAGTACTTC.

The chain recombines TRBV24-1 with TRBJ2-1; D possibly corresponds to TRBD1 (6 bases). The V gene's germline CDR1 is KGHDR and CDR2 SFDVKD. V lost 3 bases, J lost 7 bases, and 21 bases lay in between. This CDR3 is 17 amino acids long. Here the CDR3 reads CATSDPVGRGLGNEQFF. CDR3 bases: TGTGCCACCAGTGATCCCGTTGGCAGGGGATTGGGGAATGAGCAGTTCTTC.

This chain connects TRBV27 to TRBJ2-5; 7 bases are a match to TRBD2. The CDR3 runs to 17 residues. CDR1 is MNHEY, CDR2 SMNVEV, per germline (reference sequence). Unmatched junction bases numbered 13, after V lost 4 bases and J lost 2 bases. The CDR3 nucleotides are TGTGCCAGCAGTTCATCCTACGGGGAGGGCGGACAAGAGACCCAGTACTTC. Its translation: CASSSSYGEGGQETQYF.

In its sample, this clonotype was seen a few times. The chain employs TRBV2 and TRBJ2-2, with 7 bases fitting TRBD2. Germline CDR1 SNHLY, CDR2 FYNNEI. The CDR3 length is 12 residues. The trim removed 5 bases at V and 9 bases at J, leaving 3 bases unmatched. The CDR3 loop is CASSRDYRELFF. DNA of the CDR3: TGTGCCAGCAGTCGGGACTACCGGGAGCTGTTTTTT.

This clonotype was recorded a few times. The rearrangement uses TRBV19 and TRBJ2-1; 10 bases map to TRBD1. The germline gives CDR1 LNHDA, CDR2 SQIVND (reference sequence). V shed 9 bases, J shed 6 bases, and the junction held 11 bases outside the gene matches. CDR3 size: 15 residues. The CDR3 sequence: CASGTGDRGRNEQFF. The CDR3 coding sequence is TGTGCCAGCGGAACTGGGGACAGGGGTCGCAATGAGCAGTTCTTC. Full variable domain (missing parts from reference TRBV19 and TRBJ2-1): DGGITQSPKYLFRKEGQNVTLSCEQNLNHDAMYWYRQDPGQGLRLIYYSQIVNDFQKGDIAEGYSVSREKKESFPLTVTSAQKNPTAFYLCASGTGDRGRNEQFFGPGTRLTVL.

The rearrangement joins TRBV11-1 to TRBJ2-3; D not resolved. Germline V lookup: CDR1 SGHAT, CDR2 FQDESV (reference sequence). Trimming pared 5 bases from V and 6 bases from J, leaving 15 bases between. The CDR3 contains 14 residues. CDR3 sequence: CASSLTLLGDTQYF. The CDR3 region has the DNA TGTGCCAGCAGCCTGACTCTTTTAGGGGATACGCAGTATTTT.

This clonotype was detected many times. The rearrangement uses TRBV5-1 and TRBJ2-7; 8 nucleotides align to TRBD2. After removal of 0 bases from V and 1 base from J, the junction contained 9 bases not matched to a gene. From germline, CDR1 is SGHRS and CDR2 YFSETQ. There are 17 residues in the CDR3. The CDR3 reads CASSLAAGGVRSYEQYF. CDR3 DNA sequence: TGCGCCAGCAGCTTGGCGGCGGGGGGCGTTCGATCCTACGAGCAGTACTTC.